A selection of T cell receptor beta chains follows, all from one sample in a study of radiation and T cells in renal cell carcinoma. Sequencing was performed with immunoSEQ multiplex PCR; in TCRdb, only in-frame clones are kept and a portion is missing. Here the sample spans about 26,000 clones, 81% being singletons. Sequencing used blood, obtained from a patient whose treatment included radiotherapy and nephrectomy. The receptors here all came from a man aged 60-69 years with renal cell carcinoma. Both conserved end residues are part of each CDR3. Fields, in order: V gene, clone size, J gene, D gene, CDR3 DNA, CDR3 protein. A D gene is named only where the DNA matches it firmly. Size values are once, few and many counts, or a class for expanded clones, and some rows have none.

V: TRBV5-8; size: -; J: TRBJ1-2; D: -; DNA: TGTGCCAGCAGCCGTGCCACAGGCTACACCTTC; CDR3: CASSRATGYTF
V: TRBV19; size: -; J: TRBJ2-1; D: -; DNA: TGTGCCAGTAGTATCTGGCGGGGAGGTGAGCAGTTCTTC; CDR3: CASSIWRGGEQFF
V: TRBV19; size: -; J: TRBJ2-2; D: -; DNA: TGTGCCAGTACGGGCGACATTCGGGAGCTGTTTTTT; CDR3: CASTGDIRELFF
V: TRBV30; size: -; J: TRBJ2-7; D: -; DNA: TGTGCCTGGAAAATAGGAGGGCGGAAGGCCTACGAGCAGTACTTC; CDR3: CAWKIGGRKAYEQYF
V: TRBV29-1; size: -; J: TRBJ2-7; D: -; DNA: TGCAGCGTTGTCGGAGGCTACTTCTACGAGCAGTACTTC; CDR3: CSVVGGYFYEQYF
V: TRBV5-5; size: -; J: TRBJ1-3; D: -; DNA: TGTGCCAGCAGCCCCCGACCGGGTCAGGGAAACACCATATATTTT; CDR3: CASSPRPGQGNTIYF
V: TRBV7-2; size: -; J: TRBJ2-5; D: -; DNA: TGTGCCAGCAGCTCCCCTCTCGGGGAGACCCAGTACTTC; CDR3: CASSSPLGETQYF
V: TRBV28; size: once; J: TRBJ2-1; D: TRBD2; DNA: TGTGCCAGCAGTTTTGGGACTAGCGGGATGAATGAGCAGTTCTTC; CDR3: CASSFGTSGMNEQFF
V: TRBV4-3; size: -; J: TRBJ2-2; D: -; DNA: TGCGCCAGCAGCACTTACACCGGGGAGCTGTTTTTT; CDR3: CASSTYTGELFF
V: TRBV19; size: -; J: TRBJ2-7; D: -; DNA: TGTGCCAGTAGCCAATGGAGGGGGGCGAATGAGCAGTACTTC; CDR3: CASSQWRGANEQYF
V: TRBV10-3; size: few; J: TRBJ1-1; D: -; DNA: TGTGCCATCAGTGAGTCTGGGACAACTAACACTGAAGCTTTCTTT; CDR3: CAISESGTTNTEAFF
V: TRBV2; size: -; J: TRBJ1-1; D: -; DNA: TGTGCCAGCAGGGCCCCCGGCGACGGCACTGAAGCTTTCTTT; CDR3: CASRAPGDGTEAFF
V: TRBV5-5; size: -; J: TRBJ1-1; D: -; DNA: TGTGCCAGCAGCTTGGATGGGGAAGCTTTCTTT; CDR3: CASSLDGEAFF
V: TRBV5-1; size: -; J: TRBJ2-1; D: TRBD2; DNA: TGCGCCAGCAGTTATGTAGGGACTAGCGGCTACAATGAGCAGTTCTTC; CDR3: CASSYVGTSGYNEQFF
V: TRBV19; size: -; J: TRBJ1-3; D: -; DNA: TGTGCCAGTCCCCCGAGTGGCACCATATATTTT; CDR3: CASPPSGTIYF
V: TRBV7-9; size: -; J: TRBJ1-2; D: TRBD1; DNA: TGTGCCAGCAGCGCAAGAACGGGACAGACTAACTATGGCTACACCTTC; CDR3: CASSARTGQTNYGYTF
V: TRBV2; size: once; J: TRBJ2-6; D: -; DNA: TGTGCCAGCAAGGCCCAGGGGACTGGGGCCAACGTCCTGACTTTC; CDR3: CASKAQGTGANVLTF
V: TRBV11-2; size: -; J: TRBJ2-2; D: -; DNA: TGTGCCAGCAGCTTAGCCGGGGAGCTGTTTTTT; CDR3: CASSLAGELFF
V: TRBV29-1; size: few; J: TRBJ1-1; D: TRBD1; DNA: TGCAGCACCCATGGGAGGGACAGGGTGAACACTGAAGCTTTCTTT; CDR3: CSTHGRDRVNTEAFF
V: TRBV10-1; size: few; J: TRBJ1-6; D: -; DNA: TGCGCCATCGAGACCGCTCCCGTTTCCAGGTCCCTCCACTTT; CDR3: CAIETAPVSRSLHF
V: TRBV4-3; size: -; J: TRBJ2-7; D: -; DNA: TGCGCCAGCAGCCAGACCTGGGACACATATTACGAGCAGTACTTC; CDR3: CASSQTWDTYYEQYF
V: TRBV2; size: few; J: TRBJ2-1; D: -; DNA: TGTGCCAGCAGTGAACGGAATCCCTCCTACAATGAGCAGTTCTTC; CDR3: CASSERNPSYNEQFF
V: TRBV5-4; size: -; J: TRBJ2-2; D: -; DNA: TGTGCCAGCAGCTCGGAGGTAGCAAACACCGGGGAGCTGTTTTTT; CDR3: CASSSEVANTGELFF
V: TRBV5-1; size: -; J: TRBJ2-7; D: -; DNA: TGCGCCAGCAGCTTCGGGGGCTACGAGCAGTACTTC; CDR3: CASSFGGYEQYF
V: TRBV19; size: -; J: TRBJ1-2; D: -; DNA: TGTGCCGTCTCGCGGAAAGGCGAGGGTAACTATGGCTACACCTTC; CDR3: CAVSRKGEGNYGYTF
V: TRBV7-9; size: once; J: TRBJ2-7; D: -; DNA: TGTGCCAGCAGCCCCGCCAGGAACGAGCAGTACTTC; CDR3: CASSPARNEQYF
V: TRBV5-6; size: -; J: TRBJ2-7; D: TRBD1; DNA: TGTGCCAGCAGCCTGGGACAGGGGGTAAGAGGGCAGTACTTC; CDR3: CASSLGQGVRGQYF
V: TRBV5-1; size: -; J: TRBJ2-2; D: TRBD1; DNA: TGCGCCAGCAGCTGGGACAGGGGCACTTCCGGGGAGCTGTTTTTT; CDR3: CASSWDRGTSGELFF
V: TRBV2; size: -; J: TRBJ2-3; D: -; DNA: TGTGCCAGCACCCTAGCAGCTAGCACAGATACGCAGTATTTT; CDR3: CASTLAASTDTQYF
V: TRBV11-2; size: -; J: TRBJ1-3; D: -; DNA: TGTGCCAGCAGCTTAGTGACAACAGGTTCAGGAAACACCATATATTTT; CDR3: CASSLVTTGSGNTIYF
V: TRBV7-3; size: -; J: TRBJ1-1; D: TRBD1; DNA: TGTGCCAGCAGGGCAGGGGGATCGGCCACTGAAGCTTTCTTT; CDR3: CASRAGGSATEAFF
V: TRBV6-6; size: -; J: TRBJ1-4; D: TRBD1; DNA: TGTGCCAGCGGGGAACAGGGGGCAGGGGAAAAACTGTTTTTT; CDR3: CASGEQGAGEKLFF
V: TRBV4-2; size: -; J: TRBJ1-5; D: TRBD1; DNA: TGTGCCAGCAGCTCCGGACAGGCCGGCGATCAGCCCCAGCATTTT; CDR3: CASSSGQAGDQPQHF
V: TRBV4-3; size: -; J: TRBJ2-2; D: -; DNA: TGCGCCAGCAGCCAGGTTATACTACGCCAGGGTGCCCCCGGGGAGCTGTTTTTT; CDR3: CASSQVILRQGAPGELFF
V: TRBV5-1; size: -; J: TRBJ1-2; D: TRBD1; DNA: TGCGCCAGCAGCTCACCGGGACAGGGGAAAGAGCATGGCTACACCTTC; CDR3: CASSSPGQGKEHGYTF
V: TRBV4-1; size: -; J: TRBJ2-5; D: -; DNA: TGCGCCAGCAGCCAACTGACAGGTCAAGTGACCCAGTACTTC; CDR3: CASSQLTGQVTQYF
V: TRBV9; size: -; J: TRBJ1-2; D: -; DNA: TGTGCCAGCAGCGCAACTACAGGCGGCTATGGCTACACCTTC; CDR3: CASSATTGGYGYTF
V: TRBV19; size: -; J: TRBJ2-1; D: -; DNA: TGTGCCAGCAGCAGGGTCAGTGTAGACAATGAGCAGTTCTTC; CDR3: CASSRVSVDNEQFF
V: TRBV27; size: -; J: TRBJ1-3; D: -; DNA: TGTGCCAGCAGTTTATCGGGGGTAGGAAACACCATATATTTT; CDR3: CASSLSGVGNTIYF
V: TRBV27; size: -; J: TRBJ2-6; D: TRBD1; DNA: TGTGCCAGCAGTTTACTGGGACAGGAGTCCAACGTCCTGACTTTC; CDR3: CASSLLGQESNVLTF
V: TRBV18; size: -; J: TRBJ2-7; D: -; DNA: TGTGCCAGCTCACCTGGGTTGGAGGGTACCTACGAGCAGTACTTC; CDR3: CASSPGLEGTYEQYF
V: TRBV18; size: -; J: TRBJ2-1; D: TRBD2; DNA: TGTGCCAGCTCACCCGCCCGCGGGAGGTCCTACAATGAGCAGTTCTTC; CDR3: CASSPARGRSYNEQFF
V: TRBV7-2; size: -; J: TRBJ2-7; D: TRBD2; DNA: TGTGCCAGCAGCTACCTAGCGGGACGCTACGAGCAGTACTTC; CDR3: CASSYLAGRYEQYF
V: TRBV18; size: once; J: TRBJ2-1; D: -; DNA: TGTGCCAGCTCACCAGGGGTGTCCTCTTACAATGAGCAGTTCTTC; CDR3: CASSPGVSSYNEQFF
V: TRBV7-2; size: few; J: TRBJ2-2; D: TRBD1; DNA: TGTGCCAGCAGCGACAGGGTCCCCGGGGAGCTGTTTTTT; CDR3: CASSDRVPGELFF
V: TRBV6-5; size: once; J: TRBJ1-5; D: -; DNA: TGTGCCAGCAGTAAAACAGGGTTAAGCAATCAGCCCCAGCATTTT; CDR3: CASSKTGLSNQPQHF
V: TRBV7-8; size: -; J: TRBJ2-3; D: TRBD1; DNA: TGTGCCAGCAGCTTAGAGGGGGCTAGGACCATCATCCTACAGTATTTT; CDR3: CASSLEGARTIILQYF
V: TRBV30; size: -; J: TRBJ2-7; D: -; DNA: TGTGCCTGGAATGGGCAGAACTACGAGCAGTACTTC; CDR3: CAWNGQNYEQYF
V: TRBV18; size: -; J: TRBJ1-2; D: -; DNA: TGTGCCAGCTCACCAGACAGTAACTATGGCTACACCTTC; CDR3: CASSPDSNYGYTF
V: TRBV11-2; size: few; J: TRBJ2-7; D: TRBD1; DNA: TGTGCCAGCAGCAGGACAGGGGCCGAGCAGTACTTC; CDR3: CASSRTGAEQYF
V: TRBV11-1; size: -; J: TRBJ2-7; D: TRBD2; DNA: TGTGCCAGCAGCTTAGCGCGGGCGGGAGGAAGGTACGAGCAGTACTTC; CDR3: CASSLARAGGRYEQYF
V: TRBV28; size: -; J: TRBJ1-5; D: TRBD1; DNA: TGTGCCAGCACCTCGGGACAGGGAAATCAGCCCCAGCATTTT; CDR3: CASTSGQGNQPQHF
V: TRBV7-2; size: -; J: TRBJ2-5; D: -; DNA: TGTGCCAGCAGCCTTTGGGATTTCGAGACCCAGTACTTC; CDR3: CASSLWDFETQYF